A selection of T cell receptor beta chains follows, all from one sample in a study of cytomegalovirus exposure and HLA in healthy donors. Libraries were prepared by immunoSEQ multiplex PCR; TCRdb keeps only in-frame clonotypes and omits some of them. Of 180,000 or so clones in the sample, 70% to 75% were seen once. The sample comprised PBMCs. These receptors all come from a male donor in good health and CMV-seronegative. Both conserved end residues are part of each CDR3. The D gene is left open where the match is weak. Size tells how often a clone was seen (once, few, many) or the class of an expanded clone, and some rows leave it out.

d_call clone_size j_call v_call cdr3_aa cdr3_nt
. few TRBJ1-1 TRBV6-5 CASSYSIRNTEAFF TGTGCCAGCAGTTACTCGATTAGGAACACTGAAGCTTTCTTT
TRBD1 . TRBJ1-1 TRBV18 CASSPRQGRSEAFF TGTGCCAGCTCCCCTAGACAGGGAAGGTCTGAAGCTTTCTTT
TRBD2 . TRBJ2-1 TRBV9 CASSPGGLAGLNEQFF TGTGCCAGCAGCCCAGGGGGACTAGCGGGGCTGAATGAGCAGTTCTTC
. many TRBJ2-5 TRBV5-1 CASSQVQETQYF TGCGCCAGCAGCCAGGTACAAGAGACCCAGTACTTC
. . TRBJ1-2 TRBV15 CATSRDRKGGLGGYTF TGTGCCACCAGCAGAGATCGAAAAGGGGGATTAGGTGGCTACACCTTC
. . TRBJ1-1 TRBV4-1 CASSQGPRENTEAFF TGCGCCAGCAGCCAAGGTCCCAGGGAGAACACTGAAGCTTTCTTT
TRBD1 . TRBJ1-2 TRBV5-4 CASSADRNYGYTF TGTGCCAGCAGCGCGGACAGGAACTATGGCTACACCTTC
. . TRBJ2-1 TRBV4-1 CASSQDGLYNEQFF TGCGCCAGCAGCCAAGATGGACTTTACAATGAGCAGTTCTTC
TRBD1 . TRBJ1-2 TRBV6-5 CASSRLGQAHYGYTF TGTGCCAGCAGTCGCTTGGGACAGGCTCACTATGGCTACACCTTC
TRBD2 . TRBJ2-7 TRBV28 CASSFGTSGSSYEQYF TGTGCCAGCAGTTTTGGGACTAGCGGGAGCTCCTACGAGCAGTACTTC
TRBD1 . TRBJ1-6 TRBV10-3 CATTGDYNSPLHF TGTGCCACCACAGGGGACTATAATTCACCCCTCCACTTT
TRBD1 . TRBJ1-5 TRBV5-3 CVDRDQPQHF TGTGTGGACAGGGATCAGCCCCAGCATTTT
. few TRBJ1-1 TRBV30 CAWIPTAGGNTEAFF TGTGCCTGGATTCCAACGGCGGGTGGTAACACTGAAGCTTTCTTT
TRBD2 . TRBJ2-1 TRBV27 CASSLIYGGTRYNEQFF TGTGCCAGCAGCTTAATTTACGGGGGGACTCGGTACAATGAGCAGTTCTTC
TRBD1 . TRBJ1-5 TRBV28 CAGSSSGTEYSNQPQHF TGTGCCGGCAGTTCATCCGGGACAGAGTATAGCAATCAGCCCCAGCATTTT
. few TRBJ1-5 TRBV7-2 CASSFTGSNQPQHF TGTGCCAGCAGCTTTACAGGGAGCAATCAGCCCCAGCATTTT
TRBD1 . TRBJ2-3 TRBV28 CASSHHDRGTDTQYF TGTGCCAGCAGTCATCACGACAGGGGCACAGATACGCAGTATTTT
TRBD2 few TRBJ2-5 TRBV6-6 CASSWGSSGGQETQYF TGTGCCAGCAGTTGGGGGAGTAGCGGGGGTCAAGAGACCCAGTACTTC
. . TRBJ2-7 TRBV7-8 CASSFQGLAYEQYF TGTGCCAGCAGCTTTCAGGGGCTAGCCTACGAGCAGTACTTC
TRBD2 . TRBJ2-7 TRBV2 CASSLRRLSSGFFYEQYF TGTGCCAGCAGCCTCCGTAGGTTGTCTAGCGGGTTTTTTTACGAGCAGTACTTC
. . TRBJ1-6 TRBV2 CASGHGEKDSPLHF TGTGCCAGCGGCCACGGGGAGAAGGATTCACCCCTCCACTTT
. . TRBJ2-3 TRBV21-1 CASSSRRGRAETDTQYF TGTGCCAGCAGCTCACGCCGTGGGAGGGCCGAGACAGATACGCAGTATTTT
TRBD1 . TRBJ2-7 TRBV6-5 CASSRDRAPLYEQYF TGTGCCAGCAGCCGAGACAGGGCCCCCCTCTACGAGCAGTACTTC
. . TRBJ1-1 TRBV7-2 CASSPRGGGNTEAFF TGTGCCAGCAGCCCCCGAGGCGGGGGGAACACTGAAGCTTTCTTT
TRBD1 . TRBJ1-2 TRBV28 CASGTGGVQYGYTF TGTGCCAGCGGAACAGGGGGCGTACAATATGGCTACACCTTC
TRBD2 . TRBJ2-7 TRBV13 CASSPRGSGNEQYF TGTGCCAGCAGCCCCCGGGGTAGCGGGAACGAGCAGTACTTC
TRBD1 . TRBJ1-2 TRBV20-1 CSANRGYGYTF TGCAGTGCTAACAGGGGCTATGGCTACACCTTC
. . TRBJ2-7 TRBV6-5 CASSYLSSYEQYF TGTGCCAGCAGTTACCTGAGCTCCTACGAGCAGTACTTC
. . TRBJ1-3 TRBV28 CASSRSGNTIYF TGTGCCAGTTCGAGGTCTGGAAACACCATATATTTT
. few TRBJ2-1 TRBV30 CAWSVLAEPNEQFF TGTGCCTGGAGTGTGTTAGCGGAGCCCAATGAGCAGTTCTTC
TRBD2 . TRBJ2-1 TRBV9 CASSVSSGGMSSYNEQFF TGTGCCAGCAGCGTATCCAGCGGGGGGATGAGCTCCTACAATGAGCAGTTCTTC
. . TRBJ2-7 TRBV7-7 CASSLYQAPSYEQYF TGTGCCAGCAGCTTATATCAGGCACCCTCCTACGAGCAGTACTTC
TRBD2 . TRBJ2-7 TRBV11-2 CASSLGLAGRYEQYF TGTGCCAGCAGCTTGGGGCTAGCGGGGCGCTACGAGCAGTACTTC
TRBD2 . TRBJ2-2 TRBV5-1 CASSSFSGGTTGELFF TGCGCCAGCAGCTCATTTAGCGGGGGGACAACCGGGGAGCTGTTTTTT
TRBD2 . TRBJ2-6 TRBV4-1 CASSRTPRGGSYSGANVLTF TGCGCCAGCAGCCGAACTCCACGGGGAGGGTCCTACTCTGGGGCCAACGTCCTGACTTTC
. few TRBJ1-5 TRBV28 CASEGGQPQHF TGTGCCAGCGAGGGAGGCCAGCCCCAGCATTTT
. . TRBJ2-1 TRBV10-1 CASSEPTIREVGNEQFF TGCGCCAGCAGTGAGCCGACCATTAGGGAGGTAGGGAATGAGCAGTTCTTC
. once TRBJ2-1 TRBV6-1 CASSEALWGGLVDEQFF TGTGCCAGCAGTGAAGCGCTTTGGGGAGGCCTCGTGGATGAGCAGTTCTTC
. once TRBJ1-5 TRBV2 CASSSRINYSNQPQHF TGTGCCAGCAGTTCACGGATCAACTATAGCAATCAGCCCCAGCATTTT
TRBD2 . TRBJ2-1 TRBV30 CAWKLGLAVYNEQFF TGTGCCTGGAAATTAGGACTAGCGGTCTACAATGAGCAGTTCTTC
. once TRBJ2-3 TRBV27 CASSSPWRDTQYF TGTGCCAGCAGTTCTCCCTGGAGGGATACGCAGTATTTT
. once TRBJ2-7 TRBV9 CASSVGGSSYEQYF TGTGCCAGCAGCGTCGGAGGTTCCTCCTACGAGCAGTACTTC
TRBD1 few TRBJ2-7 TRBV9 CASSVGDRPETQYF TGTGCCAGCAGCGTAGGGGACAGGCCCGAAACGCAGTACTTC
. . TRBJ1-1 TRBV10-3 CAISTGFKLNTEAFF TGTGCCATCAGTACAGGGTTTAAGCTGAACACTGAAGCTTTCTTT
TRBD1 . TRBJ1-6 TRBV4-3 CASSQGQPGDRSLHF TGCGCCAGCAGCCAGGGACAGCCGGGAGATCGTTCCCTCCACTTT
. . TRBJ2-3 TRBV6-5 CASSYSLTDTQYF TGTGCCAGCAGTTACTCCCTCACAGATACGCAGTATTTT
. . TRBJ1-2 TRBV6-5 CASSLKDSPGYTF TGTGCCAGCAGTTTGAAGGACAGTCCTGGCTACACCTTC
TRBD1 few TRBJ2-2 TRBV15 CATSQRDRHTGELFF TGTGCCACCAGCCAGAGGGACAGACACACCGGGGAGCTGTTTTTT
TRBD1 . TRBJ2-3 TRBV6-6 CASSYSGQGYTDTQYF TGTGCCAGCAGTTACTCCGGACAGGGCTACACAGATACGCAGTATTTT
TRBD2 . TRBJ2-5 TRBV6-5 CASSYGASGGETQYF TGTGCCAGCAGTTACGGGGCTAGCGGTGGGGAGACCCAGTACTTC
. . TRBJ1-3 TRBV11-2 CASSRGGETGNTIYF TGTGCCAGCAGCCGGGGGGGGGAGACTGGAAACACCATATATTTT
. . TRBJ1-5 TRBV6-5 CASSYVQGAGQPQHF TGTGCCAGCAGTTACGTACAAGGGGCCGGGCAGCCCCAGCATTTT
. . TRBJ2-7 TRBV7-6 CASSFELGPYEQYF TGTGCCAGCAGCTTTGAGTTGGGGCCCTACGAGCAGTACTTC
. . TRBJ2-2 TRBV5-6 CASSAYSLAQDNTGELFF TGTGCCAGCAGCGCGTATTCCCTAGCGCAAGATAACACCGGGGAGCTGTTTTTT
. few TRBJ2-7 TRBV6-5 CASSYSIESAQQYF TGTGCCAGCAGTTACTCGATTGAGTCTGCTCAGCAGTACTTC